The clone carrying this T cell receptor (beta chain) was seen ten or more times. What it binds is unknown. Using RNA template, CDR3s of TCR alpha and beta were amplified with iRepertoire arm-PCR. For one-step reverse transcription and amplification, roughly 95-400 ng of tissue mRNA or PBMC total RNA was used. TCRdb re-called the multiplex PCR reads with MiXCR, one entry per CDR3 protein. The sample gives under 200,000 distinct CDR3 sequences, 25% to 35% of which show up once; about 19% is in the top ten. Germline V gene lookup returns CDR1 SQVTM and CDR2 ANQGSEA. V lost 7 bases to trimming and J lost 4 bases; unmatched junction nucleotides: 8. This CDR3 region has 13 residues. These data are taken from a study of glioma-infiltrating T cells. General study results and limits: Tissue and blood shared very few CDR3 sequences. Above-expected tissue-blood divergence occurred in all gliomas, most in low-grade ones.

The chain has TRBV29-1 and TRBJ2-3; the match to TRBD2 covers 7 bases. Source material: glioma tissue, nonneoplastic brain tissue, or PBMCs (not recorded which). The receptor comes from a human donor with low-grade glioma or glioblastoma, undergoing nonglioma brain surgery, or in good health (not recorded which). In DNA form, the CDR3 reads TGCAGCGGGACTAGAACTGGATCAGATACGCAGTATTTT. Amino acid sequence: CSGTRTGSDTQYF.